The sequence of this T cell receptor beta chain was determined in a study of regulatory T cells in long-lasting Graves disease. Stated time point: persistent/refractory GD, antithyroid drugs over 5 years with positive TRAb. The TCR library was prepared using RNA isolated from PBMCs. The peripheral blood volume drawn was around 10 milliliters, and it was collected into EDTA tubes. Study observations and caveats: Persistent Graves' patients had lower TCR diversity than newly diagnosed ones. Thyroid tissue went unstudied; only peripheral blood was examined. Among samples with persistent disease, TRBV28, TRBJ1-2 and TRBJ2-5 were favored.

This clonotype was observed at least ten times. Its antigen is as yet unknown. Germline V gives CDR1 SGHAT, CDR2 FQNNGV. V lost 0 bases to trimming and J lost 7 bases, with 19 bases between them. CDR3 length equals 16 residues. iRepertoire HTBI primers and Arm-PCR of CDR3 regions built TCR beta libraries. Using its own MiXCR run on the multiplex PCR reads, TCRdb lists one record per CDR3 protein. The data hold 400,000 to 500,000 distinct CDR3 sequences, with 20% to 25% observed a single time. The clonotype comes from a female donor with Graves disease. This chain connects TRBV11-2 to TRBJ2-7; a possible D gene is TRBD2 (5 bases). Sequenced here: peripheral blood mononuclear cells (PBMCs), sampled when the disease was refractory, from a patient treated with antithyroid drugs. The DNA for the CDR3 is TGTGCCAGCAGCTTAGAGTTGGACTCCCGAAGTAGGGAGCAGTACTTC. As protein: CASSLELDSRSREQYF.